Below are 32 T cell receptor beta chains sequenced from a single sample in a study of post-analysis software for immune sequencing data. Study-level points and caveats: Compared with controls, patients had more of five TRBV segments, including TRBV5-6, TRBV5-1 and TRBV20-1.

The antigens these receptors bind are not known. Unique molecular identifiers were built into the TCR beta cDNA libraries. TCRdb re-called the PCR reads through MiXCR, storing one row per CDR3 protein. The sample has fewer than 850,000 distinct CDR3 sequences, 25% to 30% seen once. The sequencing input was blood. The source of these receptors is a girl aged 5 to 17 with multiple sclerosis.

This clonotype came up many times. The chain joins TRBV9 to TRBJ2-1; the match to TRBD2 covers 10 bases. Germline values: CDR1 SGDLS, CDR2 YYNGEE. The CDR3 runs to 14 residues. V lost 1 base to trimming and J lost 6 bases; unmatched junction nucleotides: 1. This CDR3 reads CASSVLAGANEQFF. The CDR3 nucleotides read TGTGCCAGCAGCGTACTAGCGGGAGCCAATGAGCAGTTCTTC.

For the CDR3, the DNA is TGCAGTGCTAGGTACGTCGCGGGAAACAATGAGCAGTACTTC. This translates into CSARYVAGNNEQYF. This sequence joins TRBV20-1 and TRBJ2-5; tentatively, D is TRBD2 (6 bases). This CDR3 comprises 14 residues. Germline V gene sequence: CDR1 DFQATT, CDR2 SNEGSKA (reference sequence). The V and J ends lost 3 bases and 11 bases respectively, with 22 bases between them.

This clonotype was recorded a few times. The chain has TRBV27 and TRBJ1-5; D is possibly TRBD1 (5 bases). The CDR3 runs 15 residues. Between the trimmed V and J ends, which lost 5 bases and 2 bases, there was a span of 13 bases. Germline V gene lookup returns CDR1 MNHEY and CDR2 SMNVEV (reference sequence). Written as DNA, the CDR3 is TGTGCCAGCAGTCTATGGGACGGCGGCAATCAGCCCCAGCATTTT. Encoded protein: CASSLWDGGNQPQHF.

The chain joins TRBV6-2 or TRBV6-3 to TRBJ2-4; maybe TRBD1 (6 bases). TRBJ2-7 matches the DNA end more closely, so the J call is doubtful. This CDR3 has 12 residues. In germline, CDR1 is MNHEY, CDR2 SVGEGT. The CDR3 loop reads CASSYPTGEQYF. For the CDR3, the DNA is TGTGCCAGCAGTTACCCGACAGGCGAGCAGTACTTC.

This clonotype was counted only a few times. Here the CDR3 reads CASSPRTYAGELFF. The CDR3 DNA reads as TGTGCCAGCAGCCCTCGGACATACGCCGGGGAGCTGTTTTTT. The rearrangement joins TRBV28 to TRBJ2-2; a weak D match, TRBD1 (5 bases). The CDR3 has 14 residues. Trimming left V 6 bases short and J 6 bases short, with 14 bases between. Germline V lookup: CDR1 MDHEN, CDR2 SYDVKM.

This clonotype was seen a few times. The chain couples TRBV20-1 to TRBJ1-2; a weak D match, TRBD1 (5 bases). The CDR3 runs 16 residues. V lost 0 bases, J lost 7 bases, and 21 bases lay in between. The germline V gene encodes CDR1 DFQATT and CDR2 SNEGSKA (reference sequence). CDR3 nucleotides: TGCAGTGCTAGAGATGGGACCGGGCCGGGGTCGGCTGGCTACACCTTC. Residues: CSARDGTGPGSAGYTF.

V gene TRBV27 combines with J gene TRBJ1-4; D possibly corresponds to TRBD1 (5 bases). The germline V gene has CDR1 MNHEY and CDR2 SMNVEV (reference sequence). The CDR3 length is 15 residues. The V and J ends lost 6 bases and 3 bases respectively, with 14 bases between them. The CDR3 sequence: CASSYRQPANEKLFF. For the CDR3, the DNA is TGTGCCAGCAGCTATAGACAGCCGGCTAATGAAAAACTGTTTTTT.

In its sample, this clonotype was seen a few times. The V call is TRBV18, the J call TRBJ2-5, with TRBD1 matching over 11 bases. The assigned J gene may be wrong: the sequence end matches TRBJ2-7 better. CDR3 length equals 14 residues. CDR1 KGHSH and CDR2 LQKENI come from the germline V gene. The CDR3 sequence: CASSPRGQGGEQYF. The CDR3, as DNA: TGTGCCAGCTCACCCCGGGGACAGGGGGGCGAGCAGTACTTC.

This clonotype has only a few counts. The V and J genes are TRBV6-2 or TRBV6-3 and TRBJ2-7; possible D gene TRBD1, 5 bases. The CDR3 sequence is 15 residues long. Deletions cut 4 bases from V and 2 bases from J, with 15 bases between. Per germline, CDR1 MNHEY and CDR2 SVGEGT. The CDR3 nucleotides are TGTGCCAGCAGTTCACCCTCTGACAGAACCTACGAGCAGTACTTC. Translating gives CASSSPSDRTYEQYF.

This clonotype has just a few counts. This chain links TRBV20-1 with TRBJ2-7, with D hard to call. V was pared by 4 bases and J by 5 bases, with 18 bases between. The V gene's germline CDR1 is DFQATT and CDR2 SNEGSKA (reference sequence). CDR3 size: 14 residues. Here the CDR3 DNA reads TGCAGTGCTACGGTCTTGGCCCCCTCTAACGAGCAGTACTTC. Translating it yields CSATVLAPSNEQYF.

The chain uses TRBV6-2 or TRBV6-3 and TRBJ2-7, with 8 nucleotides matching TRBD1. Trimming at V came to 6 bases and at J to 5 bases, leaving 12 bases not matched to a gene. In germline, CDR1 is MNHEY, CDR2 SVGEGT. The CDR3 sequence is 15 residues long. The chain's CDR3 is CASSVGQGIRDEQYF. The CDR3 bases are TGTGCCAGCAGCGTAGGACAGGGTATTAGAGACGAGCAGTACTTC.

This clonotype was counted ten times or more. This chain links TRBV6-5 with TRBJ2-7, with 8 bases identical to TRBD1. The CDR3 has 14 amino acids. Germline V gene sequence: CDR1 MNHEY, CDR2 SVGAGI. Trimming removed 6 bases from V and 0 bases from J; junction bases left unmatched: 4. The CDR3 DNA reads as TGTGCCAGCAGGATCACAGGGGGCTCCTACGAGCAGTACTTC. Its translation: CASRITGGSYEQYF.

Here the CDR3 DNA reads TGTGCCAGCAGTTTCTTGACTAGCGGGGGGGGTCATGAGCAGTTCTTC. The encoded protein is CASSFLTSGGGHEQFF. This sequence joins TRBV6-5 and TRBJ2-1; 14 positions match TRBD2. The ends lost 4 bases at V and 8 bases at J; junction bases unmatched: 7. The CDR3 sequence is 16 residues long. Germline CDR1 MNHEY, CDR2 SVGAGI.

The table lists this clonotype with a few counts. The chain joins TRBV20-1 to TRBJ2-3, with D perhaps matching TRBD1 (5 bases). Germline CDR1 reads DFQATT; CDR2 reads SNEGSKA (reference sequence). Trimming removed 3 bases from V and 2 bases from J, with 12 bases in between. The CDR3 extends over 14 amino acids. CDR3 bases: TGCAGTGCTAGTCCAGGGCTTCCCACAGATACGCAGTATTTT. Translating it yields CSASPGLPTDTQYF.

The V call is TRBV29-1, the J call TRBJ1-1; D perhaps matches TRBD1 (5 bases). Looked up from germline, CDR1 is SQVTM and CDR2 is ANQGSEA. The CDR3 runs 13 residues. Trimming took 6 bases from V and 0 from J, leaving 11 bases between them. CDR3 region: CSVRQKVNTEAFF. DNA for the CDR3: TGCAGCGTCCGACAGAAGGTGAACACTGAAGCTTTCTTT.

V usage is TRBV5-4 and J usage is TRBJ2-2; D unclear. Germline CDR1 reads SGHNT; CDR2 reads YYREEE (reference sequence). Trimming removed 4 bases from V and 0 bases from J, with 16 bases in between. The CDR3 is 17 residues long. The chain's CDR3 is CASSPYSSFANTGELFF. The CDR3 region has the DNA TGTGCCAGCAGCCCGTACTCTTCCTTCGCGAACACCGGGGAGCTGTTTTTT. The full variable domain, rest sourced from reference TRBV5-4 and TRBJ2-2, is ETGVTQSPTHLIKTRGQQVTLRCSSQSGHNTVSWYQQALGQGPQFIFQYYREEENGRGNFPPRFSGLQFPNYSSELNVNALELDDSALYLCASSPYSSFANTGELFFGEGSRLTVL.

The CDR3 DNA reads TGTGCCAGCAGCCAAGACTTGGTTAGCGCGAACACCGGGGAGCTGTTTTTT. As protein: CASSQDLVSANTGELFF. The rearrangement uses TRBV4-2 and TRBJ2-2, with a tentative D call TRBD2 (5 bases). CDR1 and CDR2 from the germline V gene are LGHNA and YNFKEQ. V was clipped by 0 bases and J by 0 bases, with 11 bases between them. CDR3 size: 17 residues.

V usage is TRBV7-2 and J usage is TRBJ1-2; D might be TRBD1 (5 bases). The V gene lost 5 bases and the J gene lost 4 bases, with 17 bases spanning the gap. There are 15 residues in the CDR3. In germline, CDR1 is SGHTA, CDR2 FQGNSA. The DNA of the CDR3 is TGTGCCAGCAGCGCTCTCGGGACCGCCGCCTATGGCTACACCTTC. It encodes CASSALGTAAYGYTF.

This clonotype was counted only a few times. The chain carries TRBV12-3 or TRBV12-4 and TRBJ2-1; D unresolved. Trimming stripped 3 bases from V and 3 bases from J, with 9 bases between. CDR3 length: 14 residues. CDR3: CASSLMSLYNEQFF. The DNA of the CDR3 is TGTGCCAGCAGTTTGATGAGCCTCTACAATGAGCAGTTCTTC.

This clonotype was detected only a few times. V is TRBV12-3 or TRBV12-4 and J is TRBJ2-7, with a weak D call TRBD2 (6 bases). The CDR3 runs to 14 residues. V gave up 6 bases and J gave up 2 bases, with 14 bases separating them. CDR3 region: CASSLHSGAYEQYF. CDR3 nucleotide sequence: TGTGCCAGCAGCTTGCATAGCGGAGCCTACGAGCAGTACTTC.

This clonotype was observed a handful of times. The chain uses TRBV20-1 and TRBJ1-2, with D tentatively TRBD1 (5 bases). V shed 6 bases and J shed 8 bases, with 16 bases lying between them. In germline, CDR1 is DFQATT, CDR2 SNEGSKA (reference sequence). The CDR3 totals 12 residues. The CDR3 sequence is CSANPGVRGYTF. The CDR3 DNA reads TGCAGTGCCAATCCGGGGGTCCGCGGCTACACCTTC.

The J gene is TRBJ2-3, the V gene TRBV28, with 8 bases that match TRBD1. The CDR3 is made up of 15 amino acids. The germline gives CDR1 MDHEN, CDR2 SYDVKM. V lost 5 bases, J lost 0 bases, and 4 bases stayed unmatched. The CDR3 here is CASSRNRGSTDTQYF. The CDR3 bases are TGTGCCAGCAGTCGGAACAGGGGGAGCACAGATACGCAGTATTTT. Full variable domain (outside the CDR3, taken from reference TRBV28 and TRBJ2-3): DVKVTQSSRYLVKRTGEKVFLECVQDMDHENMFWYRQDPGLGLRLIYFSYDVKMKEKGDIPEGYSVSREKKERFSLILESASTNQTSMYLCASSRNRGSTDTQYFGPGTRLTVL.

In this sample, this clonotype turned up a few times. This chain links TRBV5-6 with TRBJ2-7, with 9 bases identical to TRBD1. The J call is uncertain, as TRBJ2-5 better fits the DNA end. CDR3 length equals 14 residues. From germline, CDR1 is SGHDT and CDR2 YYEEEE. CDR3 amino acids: CASSWDREVETQYF. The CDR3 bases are TGTGCCAGCAGCTGGGACAGGGAGGTTGAGACCCAGTACTTC.

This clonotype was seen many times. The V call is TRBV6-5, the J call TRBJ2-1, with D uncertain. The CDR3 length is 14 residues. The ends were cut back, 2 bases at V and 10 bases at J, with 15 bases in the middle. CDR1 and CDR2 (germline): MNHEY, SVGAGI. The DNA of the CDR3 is TGTGCCAGCAGTTACCTCGGTATTCGCGACGAGCAGTTCTTC. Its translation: CASSYLGIRDEQFF.

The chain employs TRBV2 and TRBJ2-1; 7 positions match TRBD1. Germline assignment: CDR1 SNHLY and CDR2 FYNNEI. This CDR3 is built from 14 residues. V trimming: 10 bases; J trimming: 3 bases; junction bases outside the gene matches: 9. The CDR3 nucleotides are TGTGCCACCGCTGAGACAGGGTACTACAATGAGCAGTTCTTC. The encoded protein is CATAETGYYNEQFF.

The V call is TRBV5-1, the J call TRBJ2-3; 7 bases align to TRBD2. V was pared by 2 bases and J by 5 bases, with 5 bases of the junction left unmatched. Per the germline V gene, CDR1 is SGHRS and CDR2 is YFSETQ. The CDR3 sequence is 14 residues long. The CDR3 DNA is TGCGCCAGCAGCTTCGCGGGGGATGGAGATACGCAGTATTTT. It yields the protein CASSFAGDGDTQYF.

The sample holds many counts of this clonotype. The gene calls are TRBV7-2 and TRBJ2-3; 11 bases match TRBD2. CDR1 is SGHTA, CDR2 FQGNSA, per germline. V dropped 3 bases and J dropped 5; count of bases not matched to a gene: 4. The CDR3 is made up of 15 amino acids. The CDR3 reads CASSLTSGKVDTQYF. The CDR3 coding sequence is TGTGCCAGCAGCTTGACTAGCGGGAAGGTAGATACGCAGTATTTT.

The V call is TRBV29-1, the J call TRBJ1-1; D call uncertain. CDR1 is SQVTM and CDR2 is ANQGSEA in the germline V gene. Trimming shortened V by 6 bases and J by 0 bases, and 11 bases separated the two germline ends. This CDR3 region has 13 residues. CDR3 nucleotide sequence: TGCAGCGTCGCGACCCCGGTGAACACTGAAGCTTTCTTT. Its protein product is CSVATPVNTEAFF.

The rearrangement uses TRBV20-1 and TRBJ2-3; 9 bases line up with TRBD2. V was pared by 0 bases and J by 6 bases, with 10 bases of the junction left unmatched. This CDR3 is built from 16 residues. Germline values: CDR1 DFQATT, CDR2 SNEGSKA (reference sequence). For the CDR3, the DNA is TGCAGTGCTAGAGATTTCGGGCGGGGGGGCCCTGATACGCAGTATTTT. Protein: CSARDFGRGGPDTQYF.

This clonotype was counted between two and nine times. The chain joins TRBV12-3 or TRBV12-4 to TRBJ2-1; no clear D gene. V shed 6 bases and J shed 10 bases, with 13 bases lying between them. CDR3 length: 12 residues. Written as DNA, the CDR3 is TGTGCCAGCAGCCAGACCGGACCCGAGCAGTTCTTC. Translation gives CASSQTGPEQFF.

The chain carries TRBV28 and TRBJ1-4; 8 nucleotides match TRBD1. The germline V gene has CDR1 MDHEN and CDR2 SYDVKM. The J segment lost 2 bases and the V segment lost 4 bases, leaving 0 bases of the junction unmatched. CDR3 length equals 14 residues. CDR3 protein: CASSWTGTNEKLFF. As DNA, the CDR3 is TGTGCCAGCAGTTGGACAGGGACTAATGAAAAACTGTTTTTT.

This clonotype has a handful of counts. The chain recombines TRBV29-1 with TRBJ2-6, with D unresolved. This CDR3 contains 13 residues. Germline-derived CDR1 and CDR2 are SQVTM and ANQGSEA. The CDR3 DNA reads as TGCAGTATCAGGCTTTCTGGGGCCAACGTCCTGACTTTC. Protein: CSIRLSGANVLTF.